This T cell receptor beta chain was sequenced for a study of cytomegalovirus exposure and HLA in healthy donors. The study's findings and limits: Later genetic work tied a missense DCLRE1C variant to beta-chain V and J trimming. Most TCR sequences proved rare, with some public TCRs found in many donors.

Use of 60 Vbeta and 13 Jbeta primers characterized the PCR. Method: immunoSEQ multiplex PCR; TCRdb's copy keeps in-frame clones and lacks some. The sample has approximately 200,000 clones; 82% are singletons. This clone came up once. The antigen is not known. Looked up from germline, CDR1 is SGHKS and CDR2 is YYEKEE (reference sequence). The germline V and J ends were trimmed by 1 base and 2 bases, with 12 bases remaining between them. The CDR3 consists of 15 residues. Sequencing was done on a sample of PBMCs. This clonotype was sampled from a boy between 2 and 15 years old in good health and CMV-seronegative. V gene TRBV5-5 combines with J gene TRBJ1-1; D remains ambiguous. The CDR3 DNA follows: TGTGCCAGCAGCTTGCCCCGTATTGTCAACACTGAAGCTTTCTTT. This codes for CASSLPRIVNTEAFF.